A selection of T cell receptor beta chains follows, all from one sample in a study of T-cell reconstitution after alpha-beta-depleted transplantation in children. TCRdb reprocessed the PCR reads via MiXCR and lists one record per CDR3 protein. The sample has about 230,000 distinct CDR3 sequences; around 9.6% are singletons. This sample comprised PBMCs from the stem cell graft donor, obtained from the stem cell graft. All receptors come from a human donor who donated a stem cell graft to a child with acute lymphoblastic leukemia. Both conserved end residues are part of each CDR3. Each record gives: V gene, J gene, CDR3 protein.

v_call: TRBV5-5
j_call: TRBJ2-5
cdr3_aa: CASSLGDRVQETQYF

v_call: TRBV13
j_call: TRBJ1-2
cdr3_aa: CASSSEGLNRNYGYTF

v_call: TRBV27
j_call: TRBJ2-1
cdr3_aa: CASSWDRANEQFF

v_call: TRBV12-5
j_call: TRBJ2-3
cdr3_aa: CASGPGGVFTDTQYF

v_call: TRBV4-3
j_call: TRBJ1-4
cdr3_aa: CASSQEGQGGVKLFF

v_call: TRBV12-3/TRBV12-4
j_call: TRBJ1-5
cdr3_aa: CASHSGQLRGDRQPQHF

v_call: TRBV7-9
j_call: TRBJ1-5
cdr3_aa: CASSSTDGSNQPQHF

v_call: TRBV6-6
j_call: TRBJ1-5
cdr3_aa: CASNRDDYPQHF

v_call: TRBV12-3/TRBV12-4
j_call: TRBJ1-1
cdr3_aa: CASSPPGAVEAFF

v_call: TRBV12-3/TRBV12-4
j_call: TRBJ1-4
cdr3_aa: CASSSTGVEEKLFF

v_call: TRBV5-1
j_call: TRBJ1-1
cdr3_aa: CASSLFGVTEAFF

v_call: TRBV20-1
j_call: TRBJ2-1
cdr3_aa: CSSRSGGYNEQFF

v_call: TRBV5-6
j_call: TRBJ1-2
cdr3_aa: CASSSPDRAGYTF